This T cell receptor (beta chain) came from a study of T cell responses to AZD1222 COVID-19 vaccine. The data were produced by immunoSEQ multiplex PCR, yet TCRdb's version contains in-frame clones alone and is incomplete. The table lists approximately 70,000 clones, roughly four fifths of them singletons, with less than 6.5% in the top ten. Study-level points and caveats: White British people made up most donors, females outnumbered males, and clonal diversity was possibly underestimated.

Concerning this clone itself: Its matching antigen is unknown.

The clonotype was recovered from an adult in good health. Sequencing was performed on peripheral blood, taken on day 0 of AZD1222 vaccination.

The CDR3 here is CASSLGEAGNTIYF. CDR3 in DNA: TGCGCCAGCAGCTTAGGGGAAGCTGGAAACACCATATATTTT. The rearrangement uses TRBV5-1 and TRBJ1-3; weak D call: TRBD1 (5 bases). Germline CDR1 SGHRS, CDR2 YFSETQ. The CDR3 length is 14 residues. V was shortened by 2 bases and J by 2 bases, with 8 bases between the two germline ends.